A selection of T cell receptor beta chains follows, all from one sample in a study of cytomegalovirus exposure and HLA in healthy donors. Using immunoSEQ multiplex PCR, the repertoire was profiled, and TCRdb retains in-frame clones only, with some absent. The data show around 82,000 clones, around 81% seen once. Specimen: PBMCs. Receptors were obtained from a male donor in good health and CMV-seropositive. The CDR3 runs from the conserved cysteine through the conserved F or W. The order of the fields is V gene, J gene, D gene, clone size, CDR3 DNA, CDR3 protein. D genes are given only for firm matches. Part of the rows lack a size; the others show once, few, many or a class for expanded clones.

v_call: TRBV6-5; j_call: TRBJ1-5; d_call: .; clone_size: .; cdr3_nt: TGTGCCAGCAGTCCAGGGGATCAGCCCCAGCATTTT; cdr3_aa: CASSPGDQPQHF
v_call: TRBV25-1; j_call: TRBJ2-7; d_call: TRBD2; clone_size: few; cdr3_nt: TGTGCCAGCAGCCCGAAGGGTGGGGGGGTCTACGAGCAGTACTTC; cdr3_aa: CASSPKGGGVYEQYF
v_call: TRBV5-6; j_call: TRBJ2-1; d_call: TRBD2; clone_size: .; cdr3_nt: TGTGCCAGCAGCCTCGGACTAGCGGGAGGATCCTACAATGAGCAGTTCTTC; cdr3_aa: CASSLGLAGGSYNEQFF
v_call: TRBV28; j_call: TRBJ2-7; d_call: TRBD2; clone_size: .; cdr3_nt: TGTGCCAGCAGTTCTCGGACTAGCGGTCCCTACGAGCAGTACTTC; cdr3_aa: CASSSRTSGPYEQYF
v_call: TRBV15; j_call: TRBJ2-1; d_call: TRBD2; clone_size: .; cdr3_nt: TGTGCCACCAGCGGCCTAGCGGGGGGCTGGGGGCAGTTCTTC; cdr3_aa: CATSGLAGGWGQFF
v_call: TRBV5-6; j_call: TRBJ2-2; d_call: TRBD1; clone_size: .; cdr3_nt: TGTGCCAGCAGCTTGGGACAGGGGATGTGGGCCGGGGAGCTGTTTTTT; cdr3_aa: CASSLGQGMWAGELFF
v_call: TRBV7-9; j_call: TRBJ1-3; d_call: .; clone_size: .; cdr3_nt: TGTGCCAGCAGACATACAGGGACTGGAAACACCATATATTTT; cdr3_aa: CASRHTGTGNTIYF
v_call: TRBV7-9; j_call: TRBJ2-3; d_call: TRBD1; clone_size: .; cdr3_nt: TGTGCCAGCAGACAGGGGGACACAGATACGCAGTATTTT; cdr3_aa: CASRQGDTDTQYF
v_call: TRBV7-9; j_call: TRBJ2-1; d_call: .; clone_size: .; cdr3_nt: TGTGCCAGCAGCTTACCCGAGAGACTCCTACAGGGCAATGAGCAGTTCTTC; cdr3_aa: CASSLPERLLQGNEQFF
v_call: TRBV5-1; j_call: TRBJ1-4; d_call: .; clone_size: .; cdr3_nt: TGCGCCAGCAGCCCCCAGGGTCCCAATGAAAAACTGTTTTTT; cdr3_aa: CASSPQGPNEKLFF
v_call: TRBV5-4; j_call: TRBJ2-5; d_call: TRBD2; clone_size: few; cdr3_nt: TGTGCCAGCAGCTCTAGCGGGAGTGAAACCCAGTACTTC; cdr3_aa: CASSSSGSETQYF
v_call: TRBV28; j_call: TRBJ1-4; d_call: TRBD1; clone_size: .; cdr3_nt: TGTGCCAGCAGGACCGGGACAGCGAATGAAAAACTGTTTTTT; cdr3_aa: CASRTGTANEKLFF
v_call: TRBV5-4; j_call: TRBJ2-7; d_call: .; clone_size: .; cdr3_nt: TGTGCCAGCAGCTTGTCACTAGATTACGAGCAGTACTTC; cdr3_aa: CASSLSLDYEQYF
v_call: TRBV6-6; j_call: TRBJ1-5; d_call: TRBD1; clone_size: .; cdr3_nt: TGTGCCAGCAGTTACCCCGGGACAGGGAACAATCAGCCCCAGCATTTT; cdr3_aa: CASSYPGTGNNQPQHF
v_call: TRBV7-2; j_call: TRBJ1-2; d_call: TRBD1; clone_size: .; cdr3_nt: TGTGCCAGCAGCCCGAGACAGGGGAGTGGCTACACCTTC; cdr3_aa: CASSPRQGSGYTF
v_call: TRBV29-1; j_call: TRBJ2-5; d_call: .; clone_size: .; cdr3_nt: TGCAGCGTTTTTTCGGGGTTCTTGGAGACCCAGTACTTC; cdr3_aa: CSVFSGFLETQYF
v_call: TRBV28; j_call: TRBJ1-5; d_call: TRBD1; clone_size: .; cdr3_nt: TGTGCCAGCAGGATTTCCGGGACAGGGATTTATAGCAATCAGCCCCAGCATTTT; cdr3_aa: CASRISGTGIYSNQPQHF
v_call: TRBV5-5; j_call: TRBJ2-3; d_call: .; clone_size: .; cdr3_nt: TGTGCCAGCAGCTACAGGGTTGCAGATACGCAGTATTTT; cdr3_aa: CASSYRVADTQYF
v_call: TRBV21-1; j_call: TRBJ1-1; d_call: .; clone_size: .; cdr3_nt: TGTGCCAGCAGCAAAGGGGACAGGGGCGTGAAGGATGAAGCTTTCTTT; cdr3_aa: CASSKGDRGVKDEAFF
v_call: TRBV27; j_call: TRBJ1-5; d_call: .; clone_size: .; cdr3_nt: TGTGCCAGCAGTTTAGGGGGGGCGAGCAATCAGCCCCAGCATTTT; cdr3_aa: CASSLGGASNQPQHF
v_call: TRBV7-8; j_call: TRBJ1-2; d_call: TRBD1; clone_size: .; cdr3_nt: TGTGCCAGCAGCCTGGAGAGGTTGGGCCCAAAGACAGGGCAGATCGGAGGCTACACCTTC; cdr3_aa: CASSLERLGPKTGQIGGYTF
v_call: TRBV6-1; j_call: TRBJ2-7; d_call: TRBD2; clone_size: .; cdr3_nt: TGTGCCAGCAGTGTGATAGCGGGAGTTGGTGACGAGCAGTACTTC; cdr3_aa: CASSVIAGVGDEQYF
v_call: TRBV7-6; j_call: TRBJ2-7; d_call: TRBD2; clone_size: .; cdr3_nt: TGTGCCAGCAGCCGGGGACTAGCGGACTCCTACGAGCAGTACTTC; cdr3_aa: CASSRGLADSYEQYF
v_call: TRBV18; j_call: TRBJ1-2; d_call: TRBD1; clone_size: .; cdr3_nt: TGTGCCAGCTCACCACAACAGGACAGGGGAGCTAACTATGGCTACACCTTC; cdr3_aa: CASSPQQDRGANYGYTF
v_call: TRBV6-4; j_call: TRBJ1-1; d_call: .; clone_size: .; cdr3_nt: TGTGCCAGCAGTACAGGGTACGGTGAAGCTTTCTTT; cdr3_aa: CASSTGYGEAFF
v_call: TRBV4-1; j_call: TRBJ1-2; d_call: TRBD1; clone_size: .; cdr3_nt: TGCGCCAGCAGTCCCAGGGGGGCCCACTATGGCTACACCTTC; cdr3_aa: CASSPRGAHYGYTF
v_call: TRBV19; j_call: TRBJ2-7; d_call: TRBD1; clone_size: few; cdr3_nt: TGTGCCAGTAGCTGGGACAGGGGACTCTCCTACGAGCAGTACTTC; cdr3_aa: CASSWDRGLSYEQYF
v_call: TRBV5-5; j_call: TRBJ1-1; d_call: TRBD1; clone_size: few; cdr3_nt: TGTGCCAGCAGCTTCGGACAGGGGAACACTGAAGCTTTCTTT; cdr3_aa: CASSFGQGNTEAFF
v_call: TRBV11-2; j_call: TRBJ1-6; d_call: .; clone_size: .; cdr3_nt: TGTGCCAGCAGCTTAGCTAGTTCCTATAATTCACCCCTCCACTTT; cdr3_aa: CASSLASSYNSPLHF
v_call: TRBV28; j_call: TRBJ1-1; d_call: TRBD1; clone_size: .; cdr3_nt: TGTGCCAGCACTTTGGGGACAGGGATGACTGAAGCTTTCTTT; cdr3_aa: CASTLGTGMTEAFF
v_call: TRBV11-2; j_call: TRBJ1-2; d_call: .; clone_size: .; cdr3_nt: TGTGCCAGCAGCTTAGGGTCTCGGAGGCGCTATGCCTACACCTTC; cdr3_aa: CASSLGSRRRYAYTF
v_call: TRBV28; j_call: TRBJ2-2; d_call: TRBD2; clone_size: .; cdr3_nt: TGTGCCAGCAGTTTAGCTTACCTAGCGGGAGGTACGAACACCGGGGAGCTGTTTTTT; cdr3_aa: CASSLAYLAGGTNTGELFF
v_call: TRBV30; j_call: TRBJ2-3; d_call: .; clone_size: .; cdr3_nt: TGTGCCTGGAGTTATCAGGTAGATACGCAGTATTTT; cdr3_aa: CAWSYQVDTQYF
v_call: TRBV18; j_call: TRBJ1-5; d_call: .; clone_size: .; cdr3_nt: TGTGCCAGCTCACCGGGGCAGAATCAGCCCCAGCATTTT; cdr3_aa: CASSPGQNQPQHF
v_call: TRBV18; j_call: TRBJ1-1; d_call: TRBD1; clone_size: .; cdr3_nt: TGTGCCAGCTCACCGAGGACAGGGGGCACTGAAGCTTTCTTT; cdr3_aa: CASSPRTGGTEAFF
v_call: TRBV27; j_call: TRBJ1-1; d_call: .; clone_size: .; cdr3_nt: TGTGCCAGCAGTTTAGCACAGATCACTGAAGCTTTCTTT; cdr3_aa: CASSLAQITEAFF
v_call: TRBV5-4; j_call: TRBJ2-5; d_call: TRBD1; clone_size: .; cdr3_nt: TGTGCCAGCAGCTGGGCGTGGGGACAGGGGGACGAGACCCAGTACTTC; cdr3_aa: CASSWAWGQGDETQYF
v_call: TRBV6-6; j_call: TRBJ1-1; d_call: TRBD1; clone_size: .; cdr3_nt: TGTGCCAGCAGTTACTTCGACAGGGGCGGCACTGAAGCTTTCTTT; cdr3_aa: CASSYFDRGGTEAFF
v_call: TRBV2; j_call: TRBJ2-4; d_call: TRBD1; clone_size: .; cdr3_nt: TGTGCCACTACAGGGGTGGAGGAAAACATTCAGTACTTC; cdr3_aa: CATTGVEENIQYF
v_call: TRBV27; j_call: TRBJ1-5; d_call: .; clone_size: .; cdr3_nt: TGTGCCAGCAGTTTACGGGGTTTTCAGCCCCAGCATTTT; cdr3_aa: CASSLRGFQPQHF
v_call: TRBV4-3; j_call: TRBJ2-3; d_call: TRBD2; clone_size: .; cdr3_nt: TGCGCCAGCAGCCCCTATCTAGCGGGGGTGGCAGATACGCAGTATTTT; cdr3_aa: CASSPYLAGVADTQYF
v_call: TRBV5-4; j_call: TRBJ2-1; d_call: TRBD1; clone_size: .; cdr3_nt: TGTGCCAGCAGCCCATTGGGGACAGGGGAATACAATGAGCAGTTCTTC; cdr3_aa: CASSPLGTGEYNEQFF
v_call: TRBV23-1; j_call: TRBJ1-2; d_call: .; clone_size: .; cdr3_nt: TGCGCAAGGGGGGGGGCGCAGACTGGCTCTGGCTACACCTTC; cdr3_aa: CARGGAQTGSGYTF
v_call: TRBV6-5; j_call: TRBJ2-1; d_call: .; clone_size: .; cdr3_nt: TGTGCCAGCAGTTACTTGGTCGGGGGCAATGAGCAGTTCTTC; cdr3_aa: CASSYLVGGNEQFF
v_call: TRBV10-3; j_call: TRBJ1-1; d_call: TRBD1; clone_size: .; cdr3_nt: TGTGCCATGCCCCGGACAGGGGTAGGTACTGAAGCTTTCTTT; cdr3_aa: CAMPRTGVGTEAFF
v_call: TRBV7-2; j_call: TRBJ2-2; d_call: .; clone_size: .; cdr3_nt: TGTGCCAGCTCCCAGCGGTTCACTAACACCGGGGAGCTGTTTTTT; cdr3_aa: CASSQRFTNTGELFF
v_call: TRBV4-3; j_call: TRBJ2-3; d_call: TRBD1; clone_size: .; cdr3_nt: TGCGCCAGCAGCCAAAGATTGCTTCTGAAGGGACAGGGGGGAGCAGATACGCAGTATTTT; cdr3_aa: CASSQRLLLKGQGGADTQYF
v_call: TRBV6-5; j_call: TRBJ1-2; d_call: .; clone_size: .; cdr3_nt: TGTGCCAGCAGTGGGTCGGCTGGGAGCACCTGTGGCTACACCTTC; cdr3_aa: CASSGSAGSTCGYTF
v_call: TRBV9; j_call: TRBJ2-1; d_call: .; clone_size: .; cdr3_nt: TGTGCCAGCAGCGTAGTCCCGGGGGATGAGCAGTTCTTC; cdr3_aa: CASSVVPGDEQFF
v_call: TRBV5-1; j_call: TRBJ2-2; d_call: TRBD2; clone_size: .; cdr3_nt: TGCGCCAGCAGCCGGGCTAATCTAGCGGGAGGCCCCACCGGGGAGCTGTTTTTT; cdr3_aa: CASSRANLAGGPTGELFF
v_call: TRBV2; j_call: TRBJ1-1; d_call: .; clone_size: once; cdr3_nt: TGTGCCAGCAGTGAAGGACAGTTCACTGAAGCTTTCTTT; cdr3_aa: CASSEGQFTEAFF
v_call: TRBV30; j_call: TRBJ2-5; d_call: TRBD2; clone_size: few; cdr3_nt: TGTGCCTGGAGTGGGGGGACTAGCGGGACCCAGTACTTC; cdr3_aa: CAWSGGTSGTQYF
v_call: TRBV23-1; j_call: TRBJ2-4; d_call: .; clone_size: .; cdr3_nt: TGCGCCAGCCGGCAGGGGATAGCCAAAAACATTCAGTACTTC; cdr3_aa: CASRQGIAKNIQYF
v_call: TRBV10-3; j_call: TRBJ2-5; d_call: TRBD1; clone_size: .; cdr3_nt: TGTGCCATCAGTTCCGGGACAGAACAAGAGACCCAGTACTTC; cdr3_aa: CAISSGTEQETQYF
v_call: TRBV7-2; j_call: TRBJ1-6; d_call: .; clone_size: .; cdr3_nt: TGTGCCAGCAGCTTAACGGAAGGGACTGGCTCACCCCTCCACTTT; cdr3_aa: CASSLTEGTGSPLHF